Presented here are 4 T cell receptor beta chains from one specimen sequenced in a study of Ad26.COV2.S vaccination and SARS-CoV-2 variants. TCRdb keeps only in-frame clones here, not all; method: immunoSEQ multiplex PCR. The data show a few hundred thousand clones, about 83% seen once. Treatment specified: some 20 received Ad26.COV2.S at low or high dose, single or two shots; several received placebo; per-sample allocation not given. Sample collection was performed on day 63 after the first vaccine or placebo injection. The input for sequencing was peripheral blood, taken in a trial of Ad26.COV2.S vaccine versus placebo. These receptors all stem from a person between 18 and 65 years old who received the Ad26.COV2.S COVID-19 vaccine or a placebo.

In its sample, this clone was seen a few times. The CDR3 loop is CASTWDSNQPQHF. The DNA of the CDR3 is TGTGCCAGTACTTGGGACAGTAATCAGCCCCAGCATTTT. The chain joins TRBV19 to TRBJ1-5; 7 bases line up with TRBD1. The germline V gene encodes CDR1 LNHDA and CDR2 SQIVND (reference sequence). J was trimmed by 4 bases and V by 7 bases; bases with no gene match: 4. The CDR3 runs 13 residues. Combining the CDR3 with reference TRBV19 and TRBJ1-5 gives the whole variable domain DGGITQSPKYLFRKEGQNVTLSCEQNLNHDAMYWYRQDPGQGLRLIYYSQIVNDFQKGDIAEGYSVSREKKESFPLTVTSAQKNPTAFYLCASTWDSNQPQHFGDGTRLSIL.

The chain couples TRBV3-1 (or the pseudogene TRBV3-2) to TRBJ2-7; tentative D call: TRBD2 (6 bases). The CDR3 spans 14 residues. Germline CDR1 LGHDT, CDR2 YNNKEL (reference sequence). V was cut by 5 bases and J by 2 bases, with 13 bases left in between. For the CDR3, the DNA is TGTGCCAGCAGCACCGGGACTCTTACCTACGAGCAGTACTTC. Encoded protein: CASSTGTLTYEQYF.

The chain employs TRBV5-4 and TRBJ2-2; 8 bases are a match to TRBD1. The V segment lost 3 bases and the J segment 7 bases; nucleotides outside the gene matches: 8. The CDR3 is 15 amino acids. Germline CDR1 reads SGHNT; CDR2 reads YYREEE (reference sequence). The CDR3 bases are TGTGCCAGCAGCTCCCGGACAGGGAAGGTCGGGGAGCTGTTTTTT. Protein product: CASSSRTGKVGELFF.

This rearrangement joins TRBV7-3 to TRBJ2-1; D tentatively reads TRBD1 or TRBD2 (6 bases each). The ends were cut back, 3 bases at V and 6 bases at J, with 12 bases in the middle. The germline gives CDR1 SGHTA, CDR2 FQGTGA. The CDR3 totals 14 residues. The CDR3 region has the DNA TGTGCCAGCAGCTTGGGGGCGGGATCCAATGAGCAGTTCTTC. This translates into CASSLGAGSNEQFF. The full variable domain, with the rest looked up from reference TRBV7-3 and TRBJ2-1, is GAGVSQTPSNKVTEKGKYVELRCDPISGHTALYWYRQSLGQGPEFLIYFQGTGAADDSGLPNDRFFAVRPEGSVSTLKIQRTERGDSAVYLCASSLGAGSNEQFFGPGTRLTVL.